This TCR beta chain originates from a study of T cell repertoires in cytomegalovirus infection. In this sample, this clonotype turned up a few times. The antigen is unknown. Germline CDR1 reads MGHDK; CDR2 reads SYGVNS. The CDR3 extends over 14 amino acids. The V end was cut by 6 bases, the J end by 3 bases, with 14 bases between. Each CDR3 protein gets one entry after TCRdb re-called the reads with MiXCR. The sample lists about 130,000 distinct CDR3 sequences; about 31% were seen once. The receptor was derived from a human donor in good health (CMV status not recorded). Some clones in this sample may be carry-over from other donors' samples. Sample: CD8+ T cells from cultured PBMCs, taken from culture after CMV antigen stimulation. This chain uses TRBV25-1 with TRBJ1-1, with D tentatively TRBD1 (6 bases). CDR3 coding DNA: TGTGCCAGCAGCCTGGGGGGCCAGTACACTGAAGCTTTCTTT. Its protein is CASSLGGQYTEAFF.